This TCR beta chain comes out of a study of identical twins. TCRdb fed the 5' RACE reads into MiXCR, producing one record per CDR3 protein. The repertoire holds around 530,000 distinct CDR3 sequences, with about 15% as singletons. The germline V gene encodes CDR1 SNHLY and CDR2 FYNNEI. After removal of 7 bases from V and 0 bases from J, the junction contained 6 bases not matched to a gene. The CDR3 length is 14 residues. This clonotype was picked up a small number of times. This sample was shared with a second study, whose subject was yellow fever vaccine responses in identical twins.

The clonotype originates from a woman under 30 in good health. The chain employs TRBV2 and TRBJ2-7; 7 bases line up with TRBD1. Source material: CD4+ T cells sorted from blood. CDR3 loop: CASNRDRNSYEQYF. CDR3 nucleotide sequence: TGTGCCAGCAACCGGGACAGAAACTCCTACGAGCAGTACTTC. Supplemented by reference TRBV2 and TRBJ2-7, the full variable domain reads EPEVTQTPSHQVTQMGQEVILRCVPISNHLYFYWYRQILGQKVEFLVSFYNNEISEKSEIFDDQFSVERPDGSNFTLKIRSTKLEDSAMYFCASNRDRNSYEQYFGPGTRLTVT.